A single sample is the source of the 20 T cell receptor beta chains below, sequenced in a study of T cells in Graves' hyperthyroidism and ophthalmopathy. The CDR3 regions of TCR beta were amplified from RNA transcripts. First-round RT-PCR of the TCR CDR3 relied on the HTBI primer set. MiXCR, applied by TCRdb to the multiplex PCR reads, yields one record per CDR3 protein. The data show under 300,000 distinct CDR3 sequences, about 20% seen once. Sequencing was carried out using blood. The receptors originated from a man aged 25-40 years with Graves' ophthalmopathy.

The chain couples TRBV14 to TRBJ2-7; no definite D call. The CDR3 runs 14 residues. V was clipped by 4 bases and J by 3 bases, with 13 bases between them. Germline CDR1 and CDR2: SGHDN and FVKESK. CDR3 sequence reads: CASSPGRPHYEQYF. DNA of the CDR3: TGTGCCAGCAGCCCTGGAAGGCCCCACTACGAGCAGTACTTC.

The rearrangement uses TRBV29-1 and TRBJ2-1, with D possibly being TRBD1 (5 bases). The CDR3 runs 11 residues. V shed 8 bases and J shed 5 bases, with 10 bases lying between them. Germline CDR1 is SQVTM and CDR2 is ANQGSEA. The chain's CDR3 is CSTRQNNEQFF. CDR3 in DNA: TGCAGCACCCGACAGAACAATGAGCAGTTCTTC.

This clonotype was seen at least ten times. V gene TRBV2 combines with J gene TRBJ1-4; 10 bases are a match to TRBD1. Germline trimming cut 7 bases from V and 10 bases from J; bases unmatched to any gene: 15. CDR1 and CDR2 (germline): SNHLY, FYNNEI. The CDR3 is made up of 16 amino acids. The CDR3 DNA sequence: TGTGCCAGCAATATCCCGACAGGGGGCGAGGATGGAAAACTGTTTTTT. It is translated as CASNIPTGGEDGKLFF.

For this clonotype: Since a much larger clone is just one base distant, this may be a read error. The chain combines TRBV28 with TRBJ1-1; perhaps TRBD1 as D (5 bases). Germline CDR1 is MDHEN and CDR2 is SYDVKM. This CDR3 is built from 15 residues. CDR3 region: CASSLSDRRETEALF. As DNA, the CDR3 is TGTGCCAGCAGTTTATCCGACAGACGGGAGACTGAAGCTCTCTTT.

This chain uses TRBV6-2 or TRBV6-3 with TRBJ1-1, with TRBD1 matching 10 bases. CDR1 and CDR2 from the germline V gene are MNHEY and SVGEGT. This CDR3 comprises 14 residues. V was pared by 7 bases and J by 3 bases, with 5 bases of the junction left unmatched. Here the CDR3 DNA reads TGTGCCAGCAAGCTAGACAGGGGGCACACTGAAGCTTTCTTT. This codes for CASKLDRGHTEAFF.

This clonotype has a handful of counts. The chain combines TRBV7-3 with TRBJ2-3; no reliable D call. V was clipped by 3 bases and J by 5 bases, with 9 bases between them. The CDR3 is made up of 13 amino acids. CDR1 and CDR2 (germline): SGHTA, FQGTGA. The CDR3 loop reads CASSLARKDTQYF. CDR3 DNA sequence: TGTGCCAGCAGCTTGGCCCGTAAAGATACGCAGTATTTT.

With regard to this clonotype: Possible read error: a much larger clone is one base away. This rearrangement joins TRBV5-6 to TRBJ2-3, with 12 bases fitting TRBD2. CDR3 length: 16 amino acids. Germline-derived CDR1 and CDR2 are SGHDT and YYEEEE. CDR3: CVSSPGLAGLSDTQYF. Written as DNA, the CDR3 is TGTGTCAGCAGCCCAGGACTAGCGGGACTCTCAGATACGCAGTATTTT.

The table lists this clonotype with a few counts. This rearrangement joins TRBV6-1 to TRBJ2-4, with 8 bases fitting TRBD2. The CDR3 runs to 16 residues. CDR1 and CDR2 from the germline V gene are MNHNS and SASEGT. Germline trimming cut 3 bases from V and 4 bases from J; bases unmatched to any gene: 8. CDR3 sequence: CASSDGAGGLKNIQYF. Written as DNA, the CDR3 is TGTGCCAGCAGTGATGGGGCGGGAGGCTTGAAAAACATTCAGTACTTC.

This clonotype was seen repeatedly, ten times or more. The chain recombines TRBV6-5 with TRBJ1-4, with TRBD1 identical over 10 bases. The CDR3 is 15 residues long. Germline V gives CDR1 MNHEY, CDR2 SVGAGI. V was pared by 2 bases and J by 8 bases, with 5 bases of the junction left unmatched. The CDR3 region has the DNA TGTGCCAGCAGTTACCAGGGACAGGGGAGGGAAAAACTGTTTTTT. Protein: CASSYQGQGREKLFF.

This clonotype was seen more than once but under ten times. This chain joins TRBV5-1 and TRBJ2-1; TRBD2 aligns across 8 bases. The CDR3 is 14 residues long. Germline CDR1 and CDR2: SGHRS and YFSETQ. Unmatched junction bases numbered 6, after V lost 3 bases and J lost 7 bases. CDR3 DNA sequence: TGCGCCAGCAGCTACGGGACTAGGGGGAATGAGCAGTTCTTC. Amino acid sequence: CASSYGTRGNEQFF.

The gene calls are TRBV6-1 and TRBJ1-1; 8 bases match TRBD1. Looked up from germline, CDR1 is MNHNS and CDR2 is SASEGT. The CDR3 totals 14 residues. V was clipped by 10 bases and J by 0 bases; unmatched bases: 7. CDR3 sequence: CATRQGILNTEAFF. Here the CDR3 DNA reads TGTGCCACCCGACAGGGGATTTTGAACACTGAAGCTTTCTTT.

This clonotype showed up just a few times. V and J are TRBV9 and TRBJ2-2, with D maybe TRBD1 (6 bases). CDR1 and CDR2 from the germline V gene are SGDLS and YYNGEE. Trimming stripped 4 bases from V and 0 bases from J, with 10 bases between. CDR3 length equals 15 residues. CDR3 sequence: CASSTTGSNTGELFF. In DNA form, the CDR3 reads TGTGCCAGCAGCACGACAGGTTCGAACACCGGGGAGCTGTTTTTT.

This clonotype came up a few times. The chain has TRBV3-1 and TRBJ1-5; 8 bases map to TRBD1. Germline-derived CDR1 and CDR2 are LGHDT and YNNKEL (reference sequence). CDR3 length: 16 amino acids. With 4 bases clipped from V and 7 bases from J, the junction kept 12 bases outside the gene matches. CDR3 sequence: CASSPSGQGAGQPQHF. Here the CDR3 DNA reads TGTGCCAGCAGCCCCTCGGGTCAGGGGGCAGGACAGCCCCAGCATTTT.

This chain connects TRBV7-9 to TRBJ2-3; 12 bases align to TRBD2. The germline V gene encodes CDR1 SEHNR and CDR2 FQNEAQ (reference sequence). V was pared by 5 bases and J by 3 bases, with 12 bases of the junction left unmatched. The CDR3 is made up of 18 amino acids. The CDR3 here is CASSLGLAGSRVTDTQYF. The DNA of the CDR3 is TGTGCCAGCAGCCTCGGACTAGCGGGATCTAGGGTAACAGATACGCAGTATTTT.

The chain carries TRBV27 and TRBJ2-1, with TRBD2 matching 8 bases. The CDR3 totals 15 residues. With 6 bases clipped from V and 7 bases from J, the junction kept 11 bases outside the gene matches. CDR1 is MNHEY and CDR2 is SMNVEV in the germline V gene (reference sequence). CDR3 DNA sequence: TGTGCCAGCAGGTCCTCCGGGACTAGAGAGAATGAGCAGTTCTTC. Translation: CASRSSGTRENEQFF.

This clonotype occurred once. V gene TRBV27 combines with J gene TRBJ2-5; D is unresolved. The CDR3 is made up of 12 amino acids. The V gene lost 4 bases and the J gene lost 9 bases, with 12 bases spanning the gap. Germline CDR1 reads MNHEY; CDR2 reads SMNVEV (reference sequence). The CDR3 here is CASSSESSAQYF. As DNA, the CDR3 is TGTGCCAGCAGTTCCGAGTCGAGCGCCCAGTACTTC.

This clonotype has ten or more counts. The chain employs TRBV20-1 and TRBJ2-1; 10 bases are shared with TRBD2. Germline trimming cut 0 bases from V and 7 bases from J; bases unmatched to any gene: 12. The germline V gene has CDR1 DFQATT and CDR2 SNEGSKA (reference sequence). The CDR3 spans 17 residues. The CDR3 DNA sequence: TGCAGTGCTAGAGATCTAGCGGGAGCACTACAATCGAATGAGCAGTTCTTC. Residues: CSARDLAGALQSNEQFF.

The chain is built from TRBV6-2 or TRBV6-3 and TRBJ2-1; D is unresolved. Trimming cost V 5 bases and J 4 bases, with 18 bases left between them. The CDR3 is made up of 16 amino acids. The germline V gene has CDR1 MNHEY and CDR2 SVGEGT. The CDR3 protein is CASSDPEGLVYNEQFF. The DNA of the CDR3 is TGTGCCAGCAGTGACCCCGAAGGGCTAGTGTACAATGAGCAGTTCTTC.

This clonotype was recorded at least ten times. The DNA of the CDR3 is TGTGCCAGCAGTTCCGGGGTTTACAATGAGCAGTTCTTC. Protein: CASSSGVYNEQFF. This chain links TRBV11-2 with TRBJ2-1; D is perhaps TRBD2 (5 bases). The CDR3 runs 13 residues. In germline, CDR1 is SGHAT, CDR2 FQNNGV. The germline V and J ends were trimmed by 6 bases and 4 bases, with 10 bases remaining between them.

The chain links TRBV29-1 to TRBJ1-2; no clear D. The CDR3 is 11 residues long. V gave up 8 bases and J gave up 5 bases, with 12 bases separating them. Germline lookup yields CDR1 SQVTM and CDR2 ANQGSEA. CDR3 bases: TGCAGCTGCCTGGGTTCGTATGGCTACACCTTC. Amino acid sequence: CSCLGSYGYTF.